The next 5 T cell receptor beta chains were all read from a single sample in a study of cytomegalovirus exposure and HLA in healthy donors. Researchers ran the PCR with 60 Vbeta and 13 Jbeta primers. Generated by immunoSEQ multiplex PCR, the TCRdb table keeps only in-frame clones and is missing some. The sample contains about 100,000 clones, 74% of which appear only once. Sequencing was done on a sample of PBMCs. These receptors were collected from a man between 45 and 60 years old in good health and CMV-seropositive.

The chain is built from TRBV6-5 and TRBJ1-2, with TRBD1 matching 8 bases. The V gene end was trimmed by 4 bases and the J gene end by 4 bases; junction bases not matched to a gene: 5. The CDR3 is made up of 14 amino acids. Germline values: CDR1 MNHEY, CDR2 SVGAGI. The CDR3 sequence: CASSWSGTGYGYTF. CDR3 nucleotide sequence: TGTGCCAGCAGTTGGTCTGGGACAGGCTATGGCTACACCTTC.

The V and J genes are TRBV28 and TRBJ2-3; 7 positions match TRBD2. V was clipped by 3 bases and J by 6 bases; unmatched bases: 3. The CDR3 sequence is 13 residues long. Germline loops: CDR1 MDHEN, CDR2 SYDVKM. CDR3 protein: CASSFWRGDTQYF. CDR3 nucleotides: TGTGCCAGCAGTTTTTGGCGGGGGGATACGCAGTATTTT.

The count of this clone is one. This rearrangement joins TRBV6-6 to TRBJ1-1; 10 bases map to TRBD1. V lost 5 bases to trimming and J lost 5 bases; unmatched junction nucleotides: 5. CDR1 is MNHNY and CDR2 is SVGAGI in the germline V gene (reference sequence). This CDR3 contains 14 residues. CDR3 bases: TGTGCCAGCAGTACCAGGGACAGGGGAACTGAAGCTTTCTTT. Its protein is CASSTRDRGTEAFF.

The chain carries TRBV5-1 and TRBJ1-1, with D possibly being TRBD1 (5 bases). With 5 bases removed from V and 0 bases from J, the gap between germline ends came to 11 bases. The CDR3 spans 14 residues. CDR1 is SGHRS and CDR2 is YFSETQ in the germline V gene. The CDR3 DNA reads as TGCGCCAGCAGGGAGGGGCGCATGAACACTGAAGCTTTCTTT. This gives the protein CASREGRMNTEAFF.

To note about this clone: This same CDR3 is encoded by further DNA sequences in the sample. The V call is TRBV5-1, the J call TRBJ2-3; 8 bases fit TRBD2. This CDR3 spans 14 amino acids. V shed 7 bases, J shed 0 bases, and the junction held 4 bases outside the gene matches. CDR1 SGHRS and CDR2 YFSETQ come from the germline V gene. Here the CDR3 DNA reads TGCGCCAGCCTACGGGGGGGTAGCACAGATACGCAGTATTTT. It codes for CASLRGGSTDTQYF.